At least ten counts were recorded for the clone carrying this TCR beta chain. Antigen: not known. This record belongs to a study of identical twins. Study results and limitations: Cord blood beta clonotypes that were abundant carried fewer insertions, and memory repertoires showed no such trend.

Only healthy Caucasians were enrolled as donors. V dropped 4 bases and J dropped 1 base, with 10 bases sitting between them. The CDR3 loop spans 14 amino acids. Germline values: CDR1 MDHEN, CDR2 SYDVKM. cDNA molecules carried unique molecular identifiers, and template switching added a universal primer site. Via MiXCR, TCRdb re-called the 5' RACE reads, giving one row per CDR3 protein. The repertoire consists of some 320,000 distinct CDR3 sequences, with 9% to 15% occurring once and the leading ten covering around 6.9%. The data were also submitted as part of a second study, on yellow fever vaccine responses in identical twins.

Input material: CD8+ T cells sorted from blood. The V gene is TRBV28, the J gene TRBJ1-2; the D gene is possibly TRBD1 (6 bases). This receptor was taken from a young woman in good health. As DNA, the CDR3 is TGTGCCAGCAGTTACGGACAGAGTAACTATGGCTACACCTTC. Translated: CASSYGQSNYGYTF.